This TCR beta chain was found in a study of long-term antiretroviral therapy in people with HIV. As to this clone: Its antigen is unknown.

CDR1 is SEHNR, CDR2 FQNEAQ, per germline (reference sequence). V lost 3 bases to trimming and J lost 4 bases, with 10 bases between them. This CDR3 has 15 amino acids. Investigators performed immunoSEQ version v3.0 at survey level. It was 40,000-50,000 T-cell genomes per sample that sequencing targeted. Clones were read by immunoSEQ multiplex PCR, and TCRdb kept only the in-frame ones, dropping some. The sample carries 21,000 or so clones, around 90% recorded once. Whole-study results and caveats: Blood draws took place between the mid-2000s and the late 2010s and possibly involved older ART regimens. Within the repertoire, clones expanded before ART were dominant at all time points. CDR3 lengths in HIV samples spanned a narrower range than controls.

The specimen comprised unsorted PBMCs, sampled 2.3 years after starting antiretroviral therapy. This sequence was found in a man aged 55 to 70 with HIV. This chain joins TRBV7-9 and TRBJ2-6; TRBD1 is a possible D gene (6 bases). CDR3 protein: CASSLPGTGANVLTF. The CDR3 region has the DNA TGTGCCAGCAGCTTGCCCGGGACAGGGGCCAACGTCCTGACTTTC.